The 30 T cell receptor beta chains below all came from one sample that was sequenced in a study of PD-1 blockade in classical Hodgkin lymphoma. Generated by immunoSEQ multiplex PCR, the TCRdb table keeps only in-frame clones and is missing some. The sample has 25,000 to 35,000 clones; roughly 76% are singletons. Regarding time point: cycle 4 day 1 (C4D1), after around six weeks of nivolumab. Relapses following autologous stem cell transplantation were seen in all patients, with brentuximab vedotin exposure varying. Sample: peripheral blood mononuclear cells (PBMCs), taken before the fourth cycle of nivolumab. Receptors were obtained from a human donor with classical Hodgkin lymphoma.

This clone is medium-sized within its sample. This rearrangement joins TRBV15 to TRBJ2-7; D is perhaps TRBD1 or TRBD2 (5 bases each). Deletions cut 5 bases from V and 5 bases from J, with 16 bases between. CDR3 length: 14 amino acids. From germline, CDR1 is LNHNV and CDR2 YYDKDF (reference sequence). CDR3 region: CATSVRDGGNEQYF. As DNA, the CDR3 is TGTGCCACCAGCGTCCGGGACGGTGGCAACGAGCAGTACTTC.

The V call is TRBV5-6, the J call TRBJ1-5, with no clear D. This CDR3 is 15 amino acids long. Germline V gene lookup returns CDR1 SGHDT and CDR2 YYEEEE. The V gene lost 0 bases and the J gene lost 4 bases, with 11 bases spanning the gap. The CDR3 reads CASSLVGIGNQPQHF. DNA of the CDR3: TGTGCCAGCAGCTTGGTGGGGATCGGGAATCAGCCCCAGCATTTT. Using reference TRBV5-6 and TRBJ1-5 for the parts outside the CDR3, the full variable domain is DAGVTQSPTHLIKTRGQQVTLRCSPKSGHDTVSWYQQALGQGPQFIFQYYEEEERQRGNFPDRFSGHQFPNYSSELNVNALLLGDSALYLCASSLVGIGNQPQHFGDGTRLSIL.

This clone qualifies as medium-sized. The V gene is TRBV7-2, the J gene TRBJ2-2; 11 bases are shared with TRBD1. CDR3 length equals 14 residues. The V gene's germline CDR1 is SGHTA and CDR2 FQGNSA. V lost 5 bases and J lost 6; bases outside the gene matches: 2. The CDR3 DNA reads as TGTGCCAGCAGCCCGGGACAGGGGGCCGGGGAGCTGTTTTTT. It yields the protein CASSPGQGAGELFF.

This clone was recorded only once. This chain links TRBV30 with TRBJ2-1; a weak D match, TRBD1 (5 bases). Per the germline V gene, CDR1 is GTSNPN and CDR2 is SVGIG (reference sequence). The V end lost 1 base, the J end lost 4 bases, and 8 bases lay between the germline ends. CDR3 length: 13 amino acids. The CDR3 region has the DNA TGTGCCTGGAGTGCCTCAGGGTACAATGAGCAGTTCTTC. Protein product: CAWSASGYNEQFF. The full variable domain, with the rest looked up from reference TRBV30 and TRBJ2-1, is SQTIHQWPATLVQPVGSPLSLECTVEGTSNPNLYWYRQAAGRGLQLLFYSVGIGQISSEVPQNLSASRPQDRQFILSSKKLLLSDSGFYLCAWSASGYNEQFFGPGTRLTVL.

The V and J genes are TRBV30 and TRBJ2-7, with TRBD1 matching 11 bases. The trim removed 5 bases at V and 3 bases at J, leaving 6 bases unmatched. Germline CDR1 GTSNPN, CDR2 SVGIG (reference sequence). The CDR3 has 14 amino acids. The CDR3 region has the DNA TGTGCCTGGGCAAGGACAGGGGGCATCTACGAGCAGTACTTC. It codes for CAWARTGGIYEQYF.

The chain employs TRBV9 and TRBJ2-3; either TRBD1 or TRBD2 may fit D (5 bases each). V was shortened by 2 bases and J by 6 bases, with 28 bases between the two germline ends. CDR1 SGDLS and CDR2 YYNGEE come from the germline V gene. The CDR3 has 19 residues. CDR3 in amino acids: CASSVHSTPRDQRSDTQYF. CDR3 coding DNA: TGTGCCAGCAGCGTTCACTCAACTCCCCGGGACCAAAGATCGGATACGCAGTATTTT.

This rearrangement joins TRBV7-7 to TRBJ2-2; 8 positions agree with TRBD1. The germline V gene has CDR1 SSHAT and CDR2 FNYEAQ (reference sequence). Trimming at V came to 11 bases and at J to 4 bases, leaving 6 bases not matched to a gene. CDR3 length: 13 amino acids. CDR3 nucleotides: TGTGCCTCGGGACAGGACCTCACCGGGGAGCTGTTTTTT. Its translation: CASGQDLTGELFF.

CDR3 protein: CASSLGPHKNTEAFF. The CDR3 DNA sequence: TGCGCCAGCAGCTTGGGCCCTCACAAGAACACTGAAGCTTTCTTT. The chain couples TRBV5-1 to TRBJ1-1; D is ambiguous. The germline V gene has CDR1 SGHRS and CDR2 YFSETQ. The CDR3 consists of 15 residues. V was pared by 0 bases and J by 1 base, with 10 bases between. Together with reference TRBV5-1 and TRBJ1-1, the CDR3 gives the full variable domain: KAGVTQTPRYLIKTRGQQVTLSCSPISGHRSVSWYQQTPGQGLQFLFEYFSETQRNKGNFPGRFSGRQFSNSRSEMNVSTLELGDSALYLCASSLGPHKNTEAFFGQGTRLTVV.

The genes are TRBV6-5 and TRBJ2-3, with 8 nucleotides matching TRBD2. CDR1 is MNHEY and CDR2 is SVGAGI in the germline V gene. The CDR3 is 13 amino acids. The trim removed 2 bases at V and 5 bases at J, leaving 0 bases unmatched. The CDR3 reads CASSYSGGDTQYF. In DNA, the CDR3 is TGTGCCAGCAGTTACAGCGGGGGAGATACGCAGTATTTT.

This clone was observed a handful of times. V is TRBV19 and J is TRBJ2-1; 10 bases align to TRBD2. CDR1 LNHDA and CDR2 SQIVND come from the germline V gene (reference sequence). CDR3 length: 15 amino acids. V shed 1 base, J shed 4 bases, and the junction held 1 base outside the gene matches. The CDR3 DNA is TGTGCCAGTAGTATAGCTAGCGGGGGATACAATGAGCAGTTCTTC. Its protein product is CASSIASGGYNEQFF.

The V call is TRBV5-1, the J call TRBJ1-6; D might be TRBD1 (6 bases). V lost 2 bases to trimming and J lost 6 bases, with 9 bases between them. CDR1 is SGHRS and CDR2 is YFSETQ in the germline V gene. The CDR3 is 14 residues long. CDR3 nucleotides: TGCGCCAGCAGCTTAGGGGGGCTTAATTCACCCCTCCACTTT. This sequence encodes CASSLGGLNSPLHF.

V gene TRBV4-2 combines with J gene TRBJ1-2; D is uncertain. The CDR3 has 19 amino acids. Per germline, CDR1 LGHNA and CDR2 YNFKEQ. Trimming left V 4 bases short and J 1 base short, with 25 bases between. This CDR3 is CASSPRREGPFTFNYGYTF. In DNA, the CDR3 is TGTGCCAGCAGCCCCCGAAGGGAAGGGCCCTTCACCTTTAACTATGGCTACACCTTC.

This chain uses TRBV6-4 with TRBJ2-3; D is unresolved. Germline V gene sequence: CDR1 MRHNA, CDR2 SNTAGT. V was clipped by 3 bases and J by 2 bases, with 12 bases between them. CDR3 length: 15 amino acids. The CDR3 spells CASSERPSLTDTQYF. The CDR3 nucleotides read TGTGCCAGCAGTGAAAGGCCGTCACTCACAGATACGCAGTATTTT.

The chain is built from TRBV14 and TRBJ2-7, with 8 bases fitting TRBD1. The germline V gene encodes CDR1 SGHDN and CDR2 FVKESK. Trimming cost V 2 bases and J 0 bases; bases outside gene matches: 3. The CDR3 covers 15 residues. In DNA form, the CDR3 reads TGTGCCAGCAGCCAATCGGGGACAGGCTCCTACGAGCAGTACTTC. Translated: CASSQSGTGSYEQYF.

The J gene is TRBJ1-2, the V gene TRBV5-5; D not resolved. Trimming removed 4 bases at V and 8 bases at J, with 15 bases between. The CDR3 spans 13 residues. Germline V gene data show CDR1 as SGHKS and CDR2 as YYEKEE (reference sequence). The CDR3 loop reads CASSPVRVGGYTF. CDR3 coding DNA: TGTGCCAGCAGCCCTGTGAGGGTTGGAGGCTACACCTTC.

The chain employs TRBV11-3 and TRBJ2-1, with 11 positions matching TRBD2. The J segment lost 5 bases and the V segment lost 3 bases, leaving 9 bases of the junction unmatched. This CDR3 has 17 amino acids. The germline V gene has CDR1 SGHNT and CDR2 YENEEA. CDR3 loop: CASSFESGTSGNNEQFF. CDR3 coding DNA: TGTGCCAGCAGCTTCGAATCCGGGACTAGCGGAAACAATGAGCAGTTCTTC.

The CDR3 spells CASSVEDGYEQYF. The DNA for the CDR3 is TGTGCCAGCAGCGTAGAGGACGGATACGAGCAGTACTTC. The V call is TRBV9, the J call TRBJ2-7; D is ambiguous. CDR1 and CDR2 from the germline V gene are SGDLS and YYNGEE. The germline V and J ends were trimmed by 0 bases and 4 bases, with 8 bases remaining between them. The CDR3 totals 13 residues.

The gene calls are TRBV5-1 and TRBJ1-4; maybe TRBD1 (5 bases). The length of the CDR3 is 14 residues. Per germline, CDR1 SGHRS and CDR2 YFSETQ. V lost 4 bases and J 8 bases, leaving 15 bases between the germline ends. The CDR3 is CASSNQGVGEKLFF. CDR3 DNA sequence: TGCGCCAGCAGCAACCAGGGAGTGGGGGAAAAACTGTTTTTT.

The V gene is TRBV11-2, the J gene TRBJ1-2; D unclear. The CDR3 is 16 residues long. Trimming pared 2 bases from V and 2 bases from J, leaving 15 bases between. CDR1 is SGHAT and CDR2 is FQNNGV in the germline V gene. In DNA form, the CDR3 reads TGTGCCAGCAGCTTAACGCCGGACCCTCCAAACTATGGCTACACCTTC. This codes for CASSLTPDPPNYGYTF.

This clone was counted once. The V gene is TRBV28, the J gene TRBJ2-3; D call uncertain. This CDR3 is 14 amino acids long. Trimming took off 4 bases at V and 1 base at J, with 9 bases between the two ends. CDR1 MDHEN and CDR2 SYDVKM come from the germline V gene. The CDR3 loop reads CASSSTVRTDTQYF. The CDR3 DNA is TGTGCCAGCAGTTCCACCGTGCGCACAGATACGCAGTATTTT.

This chain joins TRBV30 and TRBJ2-2; D unresolved. The V end lost 5 bases, the J end lost 0 bases, and 10 bases lay between the germline ends. The germline CDR1 and CDR2 sequences are GTSNPN and SVGIG (reference sequence). This CDR3 region has 14 residues. The CDR3 loop reads CAWGDGANTGELFF. The DNA of the CDR3 is TGTGCCTGGGGGGATGGCGCGAACACCGGGGAGCTGTTTTTT.

The chain uses TRBV7-9 and TRBJ2-1; D might be TRBD2 (7 bases). Germline V gene data show CDR1 as SEHNR and CDR2 as FQNEAQ (reference sequence). Between the trimmed V and J ends, which lost 9 bases and 5 bases, there was a span of 17 bases. The CDR3 has 14 residues. The CDR3 DNA reads TGTGCCAGTGGAGAACCGGGGGGCAACAATGAGCAGTTCTTC. Translating gives CASGEPGGNNEQFF.

V gene TRBV28 combines with J gene TRBJ1-3; no reliable D call. The germline gives CDR1 MDHEN, CDR2 SYDVKM. The CDR3 sequence is 15 residues long. V gave up 7 bases and J gave up 0 bases, with 13 bases separating them. The CDR3 coding sequence is TGTGCCAGCAATATCGGGTCAAGCTCTGGAAACACCATATATTTT. Protein: CASNIGSSSGNTIYF.

This clone rates as medium-sized. One junction end disagrees with the germline gene, perhaps due to a read error. V usage is TRBV27 and J usage is TRBJ2-7; D is undetermined. The V gene's germline CDR1 is MNHEY and CDR2 SMNVEV (reference sequence). The CDR3 is 13 amino acids. In DNA form, the CDR3 reads TGTGCCAGCAGTTTAGTATCCTCCGACGAGCAGTACTTC. Translated, it gives CASSLVSSDEQYF.

The chain joins TRBV13 to TRBJ1-5; D is unclear. From germline, CDR1 is PRHDT and CDR2 FYEKMQ (reference sequence). The V end was cut by 0 bases, the J end by 7 bases, with 16 bases between. The CDR3 length is 16 residues. Here the CDR3 DNA reads TGTGCCAGCAGCTTAGGGGCGGGTCTTTTGGGGCAGCCCCAGCATTTT. It translates to CASSLGAGLLGQPQHF.

The chain employs TRBV11-2 and TRBJ1-2; D is undetermined. This CDR3 has 12 amino acids. The germline CDR1 and CDR2 sequences are SGHAT and FQNNGV. V lost 8 bases, J lost 0 bases, and 7 bases lay in between. The CDR3: CASGETNYGYTF. The CDR3 DNA follows: TGTGCCAGCGGGGAGACTAACTATGGCTACACCTTC.

The rearrangement links TRBV19 to TRBJ2-1, with D possibly called TRBD1 or TRBD2 (5 bases each). This CDR3 contains 17 residues. Per the germline V gene, CDR1 is LNHDA and CDR2 is SQIVND (reference sequence). The V end lost 1 base, the J end lost 8 bases, and 21 bases lay between the germline ends. CDR3 amino acids: CASSIGVGGGWGDEQFF. The CDR3 coding sequence is TGTGCCAGTAGTATAGGAGTAGGTGGGGGTTGGGGCGATGAGCAGTTCTTC. Complete variable domain (other parts from reference TRBV19 and TRBJ2-1): DGGITQSPKYLFRKEGQNVTLSCEQNLNHDAMYWYRQDPGQGLRLIYYSQIVNDFQKGDIAEGYSVSREKKESFPLTVTSAQKNPTAFYLCASSIGVGGGWGDEQFFGPGTRLTVL.

The chain joins TRBV7-2 to TRBJ2-5; D remains unclear. Germline-derived CDR1 and CDR2 are SGHTA and FQGNSA. The CDR3 consists of 12 residues. Trimming stripped 4 bases from V and 5 bases from J, with 8 bases between. CDR3 nucleotide sequence: TGTGCCAGCAGCTACCTAGGGGAGACCCAGTACTTC. This translates into CASSYLGETQYF.

The chain joins TRBV28 to TRBJ2-1; D not resolved. In germline, CDR1 is MDHEN, CDR2 SYDVKM. The ends were cut back, 8 bases at V and 4 bases at J, with 12 bases in the middle. The CDR3 covers 13 residues. The DNA of the CDR3 is TGTGCCAGCGAGAAAGTCCTTTACAATGAGCAGTTCTTC. This sequence encodes CASEKVLYNEQFF. The whole variable domain, remainder taken from reference TRBV28 and TRBJ2-1, is DVKVTQSSRYLVKRTGEKVFLECVQDMDHENMFWYRQDPGLGLRLIYFSYDVKMKEKGDIPEGYSVSREKKERFSLILESASTNQTSMYLCASEKVLYNEQFFGPGTRLTVL.

V usage is TRBV7-9 and J usage is TRBJ2-1; the match to TRBD1 covers 9 bases. V lost 2 bases and J lost 4; bases outside the gene matches: 3. This CDR3 is 15 amino acids long. Germline CDR1 and CDR2: SEHNR and FQNEAQ (reference sequence). CDR3 nucleotides: TGTGCCAGCAGCTTAAGGGACAGGGATTACAATGAGCAGTTCTTC. The encoded protein is CASSLRDRDYNEQFF.